This TCR beta chain was sequenced in a study of blood T cell repertoires in COVID-19. Study at large: T cells, B-cell-depleted T cells, or PBMCs provided the cDNA or gDNA that served as material.

This clone occurred once. CDR3 length: 18 residues. V was pared by 5 bases and J by 0 bases, with 13 bases of the junction left unmatched. Germline CDR1 and CDR2: MDHEN and SYDVKM. Sequencing used immunoSEQ multiplex PCR; TCRdb keeps in-frame clones, though not all of them. Among approximately 180,000 clones listed, around four fifths were seen once. The chain joins TRBV28 to TRBJ2-5, with 9 bases that match TRBD1. This clonotype was obtained from a woman between 40 and 50 years old with COVID-19, enrolled during active disease. Sequencing was performed on peripheral blood. CDR3 bases: TGTGCCAGCAGTCCGCGGACAGGGGATGGGGCAGACCAAGAGACCCAGTACTTC. Protein: CASSPRTGDGADQETQYF.